This T cell receptor beta chain was obtained from a study of PD-1 blockade in classical Hodgkin lymphoma (dated by TCRdb to about 2020). General notes on the study: Nivolumab dosing was 3 mg/kg intravenously every 2 weeks, continuing until either disease progression or unacceptable toxicity. The study used CyTOF and TCR beta sequencing to define a peripheral blood immune signature of response to PD-1 blockade in classical Hodgkin lymphoma. Findings and caveats that apply to the study as a whole: The study was limited to a single clinical trial cohort, and causes of repertoire differences, possibly disease activity or prior therapy, remained undefined. Baseline TCR diversity was reported to be lower in newly diagnosed patients than in healthy donors and to be lower still in relapsed/refractory patients. A significant rise by C4D1 was seen in CD4+ but not CD8+ TCR diversity (p=0.0027 vs p=0.16), with the rise being most apparent in complete responders (p=0.02). Diversity was lower in patients who began nivolumab less than 1 year after ASCT, so these patients were left out of later analyses to avoid confounding by immune reconstitution. Trial patients with a complete response had baseline diversity similar to that of newly diagnosed patients, while partial responders and progressors had significantly lower diversity.

The time point label corresponds to: cycle 2 day 1 (C2D1) of nivolumab. Every trial patient had relapsed following autologous stem cell transplantation, and prior brentuximab vedotin exposure was what differed among cohorts A, B and C. The trial cohort included roughly 60 patients with relapsed/refractory classical Hodgkin lymphoma, and each patient had a best overall response of complete response, partial response or progressive disease. In the multi-cohort phase II CheckMate 205 trial, trial patients received single-agent nivolumab. An independent review committee assessed best overall response using the 2007 International Working Group response criteria. Trial PBMCs were collected just before the start of nivolumab (C1D1) and during therapy at cycle 2 day 1 and cycle 4 day 1. Peripheral blood was collected in 8 mL Vacutainer Cell Preparation Tubes, from which PBMCs were isolated by centrifugation and then cryopreserved.

The Qiagen DNeasy kit was used to extract genomic DNA both from unsorted PBMCs and from the negatively selected CD4+ and CD8+ fractions. TCR beta CDR3 regions were subjected to amplification by immunoSEQ multiplex PCR with primers that anneal to V and J segments. A synthetic immune receptor repertoire was used to minimize amplification bias, and any remaining bias was removed computationally after sequencing. The authors' analysis ran thus. Custom Python scripts were used to quantify repertoire diversity as the Shannon entropy index. Unsorted, CD4+ and CD8+ repertoires were analyzed separately, except in combined analyses where CD4+ and CD8+ sequences were merged in silico. Clonal expansion was defined as at least a 2-fold frequency increase after treatment relative to C1D1, with a pseudocount of 0.5 for undetected baseline clones. Clones with 0 or 1 copy at C1D1 were classified as singleton clones, and clones with 2 or more copies were classified as non-singleton clones. By matching protein sequences in sorted samples from the same patient, clones expanded in unsorted samples were annotated as CD4+, CD8+ or unknown. Wilcoxon tests on paired samples were used to test changes in diversity from C1D1 to C4D1. What TCRdb holds here is the immuneACCESS table cut down to in-frame rearrangements. Part of the clones is not present; checked against another copy, under half of the missing clones reflect an unresolved V gene, and the others are unexplained. That table gives V, J and clone size, and the DNA gave D and trimming. Across this sample there are approximately 150,000 clones, with 78% seen only once. The top ten constitute roughly a tenth of the sample.

On this clone itself: No antigen is known for it. The sample holds no much larger clone one base away, and base qualities are not on file. Additional DNA sequences in this sample encode the identical CDR3.

Ends trimmed: V by 0 bases, J by 4 bases; bases unmatched to a gene: 2. Its CDR3 holds 15 amino acids, cysteine through phenylalanine. The sequence is cut down to CDR3 DNA, 45 bases in frame from base 1. The germline V gene supplies CDR1 MNHEY and CDR2 SVGAGI. This TCR came from a human donor with classical Hodgkin lymphoma. The V and J segments used are TRBV6-5 and TRBJ2-7; TRBD1 aligns with 11 central bases. Sequenced here: peripheral blood mononuclear cells (PBMCs), sampled before the second cycle of nivolumab. The nucleotides read TGTGCCAGCAGTTACTCCGGGACAGGGGGGTACGAGCAGTACTTC. Its amino acids are CASSYSGTGGYEQYF.